This TCR beta chain was sequenced during a study of blood T cell repertoires in COVID-19 (TCRdb year 2020). Looking at the study overall: The collaborator samples originated in the United States, Italy and Spain and spanned the acute and convalescent phases of COVID-19. The samples were drawn from the first 160 participants of the ongoing ImmuneRACE study and from some 1,300 subjects provided by 6 global collaborators. The dataset comprised deeply sampled blood TCRbeta repertoires from subjects exposed to, actively infected with, or recovered from COVID-19. Where HLA class I and class II types were available, the types were taken from metadata supplied by the sample provider, not from assay-based typing. The prospective study material was composed of cDNA or gDNA derived from T cells, B-cell-depleted T cells, or PBMCs. The sample metadata nearly always contained a de-identified subject ID, COVID-19 status, age in years and sex. The repertoires were released in a freely available public database intended as a resource for research on the immune response to SARS-CoV-2.

In Seattle, one collaborating source enrolled patients while the infection was active and tracked those patients longitudinally over the course of disease. The collaborating institutions used their own protocols to collect whole blood in K2EDTA tubes. Collaborator samples were shipped for TCRbeta analysis as frozen whole blood, isolated PBMCs, or DNA extracted from either sample type. Here is what the overall study found, with its caveats: The amount of clinical and demographic metadata varied by source and participant and was provided uncurated.

TCRbeta CDR3 regions were amplified from genomic DNA using the immunoSEQ Assay, a bias-controlled multiplex PCR. The source study handled its data this way. Nucleated cell counts per sample were estimated from amplification of reference gene primers within the assay. Sequence reads were collapsed and filtered to measure the absolute abundance of every unique TCRbeta CDR3 rearrangement. For each sample, productive Simpson clonality was calculated as the square root of Simpson's diversity index over productive rearrangements. The table was pulled from immuneACCESS by TCRdb, which kept in-frame rearrangements only. Such tables lose some clones; where checked, under half of the loss comes from unresolved V genes, and the rest has no known cause. The DNA was the basis for D and trimming; V, J and clone size are from that table. This sample comprises 150,000 to 200,000 clones, about 88% of them detected only once. Together, the top ten hold around 5.4% of the sample.

Notes on this clone: What this receptor recognizes is not known. Base qualities were left out, and no much larger clone turns up one base away.

At the junction V is shortened by 5 bases and J by 6 bases, with 16 bases in between. The germline V gene supplies CDR1 SGHAT and CDR2 FQNNGV. From cysteine to phenylalanine, the CDR3 is 15 amino acids long. The CDR3 DNA has 45 bases and is translated from base 1. The TCR comes from a woman aged 45-59 years with COVID-19, enrolled during active disease. Sequences were obtained from peripheral blood. The rearrangement combines TRBV11-2 with TRBJ2-2, with a weak D call of TRBD1 (7 bases match). The DNA sequence is TGTGCCAGCAGCCACTCAGGGGGGAGGTCCGGGGAGCTGTTTTTT. It codes for CASSHSGGRSGELFF.